The 21 T cell receptor beta chains given below trace back to one sample, sequenced in a study of identical twins. TCRdb re-analysed the 5' RACE reads in MiXCR, keeping a single row per CDR3 protein. The table records 200,000 to 250,000 distinct CDR3 sequences, 7.5% of them present only once. The sample was also reused in another study, on yellow fever vaccine responses in identical twins.

Source material: CD8+ T cells sorted from blood. The receptor set was obtained from a woman aged 18-35 years in good health.

The rearrangement uses TRBV5-4 and TRBJ1-1; the match to TRBD1 covers 7 bases. The CDR3 spans 19 residues. The V and J ends lost 0 bases and 0 bases, in that order; junction bases with no gene match: 14. The germline CDR1 and CDR2 sequences are SGHNT and YYREEE (reference sequence). The CDR3 region is CASSLVPGTVKYMNTEAFF. CDR3 nucleotide sequence: TGTGCCAGCAGCTTGGTCCCCGGGACAGTTAAATACATGAACACTGAAGCTTTCTTT.

This clonotype came up many times. The CDR3 is CASSFPSSYNEQFF. CDR3 DNA: TGTGCCAGCAGCTTCCCGTCCTCCTACAATGAGCAGTTCTTC. This sequence joins TRBV7-9 and TRBJ2-1, with D uncertain. The CDR3 has 14 amino acids. CDR1 and CDR2 from the germline V gene are SEHNR and FQNEAQ (reference sequence). Trimming took off 3 bases at V and 0 bases at J, with 6 bases between the two ends.

This clonotype was observed a few times. The chain employs TRBV7-9 and TRBJ2-7, with 8 bases matching TRBD1. Germline V gene data show CDR1 as SEHNR and CDR2 as FQNEAQ (reference sequence). CDR3 size: 14 residues. V lost 2 bases to trimming and J lost 3 bases; unmatched junction nucleotides: 3. CDR3: CASSLRTGNYEQYF. The CDR3 coding sequence is TGTGCCAGCAGCTTACGGACAGGGAACTACGAGCAGTACTTC.

This clonotype showed up many times. V gene TRBV10-3 combines with J gene TRBJ1-1; a possible D gene is TRBD1 (5 bases). This CDR3 region has 15 residues. Germline lookup yields CDR1 ENHRY and CDR2 SYGVKD. Trimming stripped 3 bases from V and 4 bases from J, with 15 bases between. The CDR3 protein is CAISDGGTPTTEAFF. CDR3 nucleotides: TGTGCCATCAGTGACGGCGGGACCCCTACCACTGAAGCTTTCTTT.

This clonotype was seen ten or more times. The chain links TRBV12-3 or TRBV12-4 to TRBJ2-7; either TRBD1 or TRBD2 may supply D (5 bases each). Between the trimmed V and J ends, which lost 8 bases and 6 bases, there was a span of 14 bases. This CDR3 has 12 amino acids. As DNA, the CDR3 is TGTGCCAGCGGGACGAGCAGTATCGAGCAGTACGTC. It specifies CASGTSSIEQYV.

This clonotype was seen repeatedly, ten times or more. The rearrangement uses TRBV6-1 and TRBJ2-2, with 10 bases matching TRBD1. In germline, CDR1 is MNHNS, CDR2 SASEGT. This CDR3 region has 15 residues. V lost 6 bases and J lost 1; bases outside the gene matches: 2. The CDR3 sequence is CASSRDRGNTGELFF. In nucleotides, the CDR3 is TGTGCCAGCAGCCGGGACAGGGGGAACACCGGGGAGCTGTTTTTT.

This clonotype was observed at least ten times. This chain uses TRBV4-1 with TRBJ2-2, with 7 bases matching TRBD2. The CDR3 contains 16 residues. The germline CDR1 and CDR2 sequences are MGHRA and YSYEKL. V trimming: 4 bases; J trimming: 2 bases; junction bases outside the gene matches: 7. CDR3 residues: CASSLRLADNTGELFF. The CDR3 bases are TGCGCCAGCAGCCTTAGACTAGCTGATAACACCGGGGAGCTGTTTTTT.

The chain joins TRBV12-3 or TRBV12-4 to TRBJ2-2; 7 bases are shared with TRBD2. The CDR3 consists of 15 residues. V lost 6 bases to trimming and J lost 0 bases; unmatched junction nucleotides: 4. CDR3 amino acids: CASRWTRPNTGELFF. The DNA for the CDR3 is TGTGCCAGCAGATGGACTAGACCGAACACCGGGGAGCTGTTTTTT.

In this sample, this clonotype turned up a few times. The rearrangement links TRBV20-1 to TRBJ2-3; 7 bases agree with TRBD1. J gave up 2 bases and V 0 bases, and 8 bases lay outside the gene matches. Germline V gene sequence: CDR1 DFQATT, CDR2 SNEGSKA (reference sequence). The CDR3 runs to 16 residues. The CDR3, as DNA: TGCAGTGCTAGAGATACGACAGGGCGACACACAGATACGCAGTATTTT. It encodes CSARDTTGRHTDTQYF.

The V gene is TRBV28, the J gene TRBJ2-7; D not resolved. V was shortened by 8 bases and J by 3 bases, with 20 bases between the two germline ends. This CDR3 contains 15 residues. Looked up from germline, CDR1 is MDHEN and CDR2 is SYDVKM. In nucleotides, the CDR3 is TGTGCCAGCCGGCATGAAACAGACCATATCTACGAGCAGTACTTC. Translated, it gives CASRHETDHIYEQYF.

J is TRBJ2-3 and V is TRBV12-3 or TRBV12-4; 8 nucleotides agree with TRBD2. The CDR3 is 15 residues long. The V gene end was trimmed by 2 bases and the J gene end by 2 bases; junction bases not matched to a gene: 3. Here the CDR3 reads CASSLRAGDTDTQYF. CDR3 coding DNA: TGTGCCAGCAGTTTACGAGCGGGAGACACAGATACGCAGTATTTT.

This clonotype was seen a handful of times. The chain combines TRBV24-1 with TRBJ2-1; TRBD2 matches at 14 bases. J lost 8 bases, V lost 6 bases, and 8 bases had no gene match. The germline V gene encodes CDR1 KGHDR and CDR2 SFDVKD. The CDR3 loop spans 16 amino acids. CDR3 sequence reads: CATSPGTSGSRDEQFF. In nucleotides, the CDR3 is TGTGCCACCAGTCCCGGGACTAGCGGGAGTAGGGATGAGCAGTTCTTC.

This clonotype turned up a few times. The chain has TRBV13 and TRBJ2-3; the match to TRBD1 covers 12 bases. The CDR3 covers 16 residues. Germline values: CDR1 PRHDT, CDR2 FYEKMQ (reference sequence). The ends lost 2 bases at V and 4 bases at J; junction bases unmatched: 4. The CDR3 region is CASSLWDRGRPDTQYF. CDR3 DNA: TGTGCCAGCAGCTTATGGGACAGGGGGCGCCCAGATACGCAGTATTTT.

The J gene is TRBJ2-7, the V gene TRBV27; possible D gene TRBD2, 6 bases. The CDR3 sequence is 15 residues long. V was pared by 2 bases and J by 2 bases, with 13 bases between. CDR1 is MNHEY, CDR2 SMNVEV, per germline (reference sequence). CDR3 sequence reads: CASSLRRGDPYEQYF. The CDR3 DNA follows: TGTGCCAGCAGTTTAAGGAGGGGCGACCCCTACGAGCAGTACTTC.

The sample holds many counts of this clonotype. V usage is TRBV5-1 and J usage is TRBJ2-7, with a tentative D call TRBD1 (5 bases). CDR3 size: 14 residues. CDR1 is SGHRS, CDR2 YFSETQ, per germline. Trimming stripped 0 bases from V and 2 bases from J, with 9 bases between. This chain's CDR3 is CASSLETDTYEQYF. CDR3 DNA: TGCGCCAGCAGCTTGGAGACAGATACCTACGAGCAGTACTTC.

This sequence joins TRBV10-3 and TRBJ1-2; no firm D call. The V gene lost 0 bases and the J gene lost 0 bases, with 14 bases spanning the gap. CDR3 length equals 17 residues. Germline V gene data show CDR1 as ENHRY and CDR2 as SYGVKD. The CDR3 DNA is TGTGCCATCAGTGAGTCGCCTGTCAACCCAGCTAACTATGGCTACACCTTC. It is translated as CAISESPVNPANYGYTF.

This chain uses TRBV28 with TRBJ2-2; D possibly uses TRBD1 or TRBD2 (5 bases each). CDR1 MDHEN and CDR2 SYDVKM come from the germline V gene. The CDR3 extends over 11 amino acids. V shed 11 bases and J shed 1 base, with 5 bases lying between them. CDR3 sequence reads: CAGGNTGELFF. CDR3 sequence (DNA): TGTGCCGGGGGGAACACCGGGGAGCTGTTTTTT.

Notes on this clonotype: This clone may be a read error of a much larger clone one base away. J is TRBJ2-1 and V is TRBV4-1, with unresolved D. The CDR3 length is 14 residues. Germline V lookup: CDR1 MGHRA, CDR2 YSYEKL. CDR3 amino acids: CASSQDRRDNELFF. The CDR3 bases are TGCGCCAGCAGCCAAGATCGTCGTGACAATGAGCTGTTCTTC.

The chain employs TRBV28 and TRBJ2-7, with 8 bases that match TRBD2. Losses at the gene ends were 7 bases for V and 6 bases for J; bases not matched to a gene: 11. The CDR3 covers 14 residues. Germline V lookup: CDR1 MDHEN, CDR2 SYDVKM. In DNA form, the CDR3 reads TGTGCCAGCACCCTCGCGGGACTAGGATCCGAGCAGTACTTC. Translating it yields CASTLAGLGSEQYF.

The chain links TRBV7-8 to TRBJ1-2; no reliable D call. Germline CDR1 and CDR2: SGHVS and FQNEAQ. V lost 2 bases and J 1 base, leaving 8 bases between the germline ends. The CDR3 length is 14 residues. CDR3 in DNA: TGTGCCAGCAGCTTACAGAAAATTAACTATGGCTACACCTTC. The encoded protein is CASSLQKINYGYTF.

The chain uses TRBV6-5 and TRBJ1-2; D is unclear. This CDR3 has 14 amino acids. The V gene lost 2 bases and the J gene lost 2 bases, with 9 bases spanning the gap. Germline V lookup: CDR1 MNHEY, CDR2 SVGAGI. CDR3 DNA: TGTGCCAGCAGTTACGGGCAGACGAACTATGGCTACACCTTC. Translated: CASSYGQTNYGYTF.